This T cell receptor beta chain was obtained from a study of blood T cell repertoires in COVID-19. The authors' processing: By means of reference gene primer amplification, nucleated cell counts were estimated. The repertoire was sequenced with immunoSEQ multiplex PCR; TCRdb's copy has only in-frame clones and lacks some. V and J calls and clone size are those listed in that table; D and trimming were worked out from the DNA. This table holds about 140,000 clones, 60% to 85% found once. This CDR3 spans 15 amino acids. The germline V gene encodes CDR1 SNHLY and CDR2 FYNNEI. V lost 3 bases to trimming and J lost 2 bases; unmatched junction nucleotides: 3.

The chain couples TRBV2 to TRBJ2-2; 7 bases line up with TRBD1. This receptor was identified in a woman in her fifties or sixties with acute or convalescent COVID-19. The sample comprised peripheral blood. This CDR3 reads CASSEGQTNTGELFF. The CDR3 DNA is TGTGCCAGCAGTGAGGGACAGACTAACACCGGGGAGCTGTTTTTT. The variable domain in full, completed from reference TRBV2 and TRBJ2-2, reads EPEVTQTPSHQVTQMGQEVILRCVPISNHLYFYWYRQILGQKVEFLVSFYNNEISEKSEIFDDQFSVERPDGSNFTLKIRSTKLEDSAMYFCASSEGQTNTGELFFGEGSRLTVL.